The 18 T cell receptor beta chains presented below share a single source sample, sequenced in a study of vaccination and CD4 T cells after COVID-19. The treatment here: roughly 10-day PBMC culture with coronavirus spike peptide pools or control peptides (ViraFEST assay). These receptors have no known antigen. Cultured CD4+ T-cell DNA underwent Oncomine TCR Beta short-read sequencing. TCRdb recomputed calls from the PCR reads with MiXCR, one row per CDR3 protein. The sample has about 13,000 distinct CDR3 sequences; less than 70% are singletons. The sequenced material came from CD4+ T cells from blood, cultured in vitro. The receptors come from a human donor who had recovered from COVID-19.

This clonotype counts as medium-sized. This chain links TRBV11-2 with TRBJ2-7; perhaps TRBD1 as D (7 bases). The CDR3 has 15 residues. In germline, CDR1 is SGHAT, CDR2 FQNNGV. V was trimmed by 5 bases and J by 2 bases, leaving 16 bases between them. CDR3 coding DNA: TGTGCCAGCAGCCCCGCGGAGGGGGCGACCTACGAGCAGTACTTC. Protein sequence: CASSPAEGATYEQYF.

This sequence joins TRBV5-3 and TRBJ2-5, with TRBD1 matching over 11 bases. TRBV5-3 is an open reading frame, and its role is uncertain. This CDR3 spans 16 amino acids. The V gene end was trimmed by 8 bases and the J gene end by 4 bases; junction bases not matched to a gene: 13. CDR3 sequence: CASRPRTGGASETQYF. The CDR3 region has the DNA TGTGCCAGCAGACCTCGGACAGGGGGCGCCTCAGAGACCCAGTACTTC.

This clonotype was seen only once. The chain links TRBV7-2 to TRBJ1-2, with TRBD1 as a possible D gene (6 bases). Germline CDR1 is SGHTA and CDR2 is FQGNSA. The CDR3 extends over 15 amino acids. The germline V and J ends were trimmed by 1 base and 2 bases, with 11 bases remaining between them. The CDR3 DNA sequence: TGTGCCAGCAGCTTAGATATGGGGGCAAACTATGGCTACACCTTC. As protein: CASSLDMGANYGYTF.

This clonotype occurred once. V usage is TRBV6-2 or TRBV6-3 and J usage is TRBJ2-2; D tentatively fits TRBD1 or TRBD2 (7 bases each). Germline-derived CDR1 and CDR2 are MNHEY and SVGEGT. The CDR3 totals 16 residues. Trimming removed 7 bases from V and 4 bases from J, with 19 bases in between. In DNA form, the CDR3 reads TGTGCCAGCAACCCGGGGGGACAGATTATCACCGGGGAGCTGTTTTTT. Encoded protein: CASNPGGQIITGELFF.

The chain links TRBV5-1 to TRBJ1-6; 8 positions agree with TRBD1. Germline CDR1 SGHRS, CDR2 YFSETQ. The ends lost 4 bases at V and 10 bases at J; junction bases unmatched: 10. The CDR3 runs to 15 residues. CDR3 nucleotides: TGCGCCAGCAGCCCGACGACAGGGGAAGGATCACCCCTCCACTTT. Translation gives CASSPTTGEGSPLHF.

The CDR3, as DNA: TGTGCCAGCAGCCAGAGGGGACTAGCGGGAGGGGATACGCAGTATTTT. This sequence encodes CASSQRGLAGGDTQYF. V is TRBV7-9 and J is TRBJ2-3; 16 positions match TRBD2. The CDR3 length is 16 residues. V was pared by 5 bases and J by 6 bases, with 5 bases of the junction left unmatched. Germline V gene sequence: CDR1 SEHNR, CDR2 FQNEAQ (reference sequence).

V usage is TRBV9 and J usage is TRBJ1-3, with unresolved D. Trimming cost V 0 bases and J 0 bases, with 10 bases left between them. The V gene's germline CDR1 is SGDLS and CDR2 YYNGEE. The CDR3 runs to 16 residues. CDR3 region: CASSVAQESSGNTIYF. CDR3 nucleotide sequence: TGTGCCAGCAGCGTAGCTCAGGAGAGCTCTGGAAACACCATATATTTT.

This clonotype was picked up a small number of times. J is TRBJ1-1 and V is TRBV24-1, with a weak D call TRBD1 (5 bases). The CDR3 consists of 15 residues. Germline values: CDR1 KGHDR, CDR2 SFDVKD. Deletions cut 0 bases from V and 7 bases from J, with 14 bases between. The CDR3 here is CATSDLRGEDGEAFF. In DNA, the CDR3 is TGTGCCACCAGTGATTTGCGGGGCGAAGATGGTGAAGCTTTCTTT.

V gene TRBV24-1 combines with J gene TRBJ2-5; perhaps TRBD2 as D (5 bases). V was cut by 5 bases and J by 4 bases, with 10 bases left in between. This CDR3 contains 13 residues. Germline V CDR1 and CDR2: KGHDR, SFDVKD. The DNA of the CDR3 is TGTGCCACCAGTGCCCCGGCGGGAGAGACCCAGTACTTC. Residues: CATSAPAGETQYF.

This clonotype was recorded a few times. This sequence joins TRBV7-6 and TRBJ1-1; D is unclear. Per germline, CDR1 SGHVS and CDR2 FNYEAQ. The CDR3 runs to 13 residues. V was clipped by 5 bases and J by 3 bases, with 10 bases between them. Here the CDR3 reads CASSPRPYTEAFF. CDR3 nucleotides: TGTGCCAGCAGCCCGCGACCTTACACTGAAGCTTTCTTT.

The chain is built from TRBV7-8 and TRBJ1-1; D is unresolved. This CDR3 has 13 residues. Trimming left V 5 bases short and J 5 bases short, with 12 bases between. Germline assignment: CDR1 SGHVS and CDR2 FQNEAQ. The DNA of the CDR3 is TGTGCCAGCAGCCCAGTCATGTGGACTGAAGCTTTCTTT. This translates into CASSPVMWTEAFF.

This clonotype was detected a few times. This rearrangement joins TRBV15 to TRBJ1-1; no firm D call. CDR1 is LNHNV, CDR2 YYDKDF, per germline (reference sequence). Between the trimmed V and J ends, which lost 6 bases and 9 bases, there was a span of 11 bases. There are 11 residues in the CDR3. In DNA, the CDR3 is TGTGCCACCAGGGGGATCGGACAAGCTTTCTTT. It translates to CATRGIGQAFF.

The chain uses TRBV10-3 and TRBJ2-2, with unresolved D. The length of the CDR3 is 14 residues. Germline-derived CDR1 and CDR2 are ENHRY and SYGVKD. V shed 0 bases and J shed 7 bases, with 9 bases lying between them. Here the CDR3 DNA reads TGTGCCATCAGTGAGTCGGGCCCTGTCGGGGAGCTGTTTTTT. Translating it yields CAISESGPVGELFF.

The CDR3 protein is CASSQTGAPQETQYF. In nucleotides, the CDR3 is TGTGCCAGCAGCCAAACAGGGGCCCCACAAGAGACCCAGTACTTC. J is TRBJ2-5 and V is TRBV14, with 7 bases aligning to TRBD1. Germline CDR1 reads SGHDN; CDR2 reads FVKESK. J lost 2 bases, V lost 2 bases, and 5 bases had no gene match. The CDR3 runs to 15 residues.

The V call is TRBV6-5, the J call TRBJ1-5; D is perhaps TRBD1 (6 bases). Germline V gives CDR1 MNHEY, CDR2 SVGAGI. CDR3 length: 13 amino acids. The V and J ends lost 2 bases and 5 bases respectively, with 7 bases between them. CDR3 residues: CASSYGGHQPQHF. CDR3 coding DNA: TGTGCCAGCAGTTACGGGGGGCATCAGCCCCAGCATTTT.

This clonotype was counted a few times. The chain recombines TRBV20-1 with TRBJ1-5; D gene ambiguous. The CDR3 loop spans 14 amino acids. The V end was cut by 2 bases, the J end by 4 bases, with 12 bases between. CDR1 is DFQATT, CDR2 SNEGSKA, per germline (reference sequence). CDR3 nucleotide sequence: TGCAGTGCTAGATTCGGAGGCACTAATCAGCCCCAGCATTTT. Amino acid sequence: CSARFGGTNQPQHF.

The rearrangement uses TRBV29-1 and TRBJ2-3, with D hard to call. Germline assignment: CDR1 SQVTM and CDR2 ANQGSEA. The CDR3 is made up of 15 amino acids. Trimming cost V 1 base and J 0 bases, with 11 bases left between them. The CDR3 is CSVEGGQGSTDTQYF. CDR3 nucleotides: TGCAGCGTTGAAGGCGGCCAAGGGAGCACAGATACGCAGTATTTT.

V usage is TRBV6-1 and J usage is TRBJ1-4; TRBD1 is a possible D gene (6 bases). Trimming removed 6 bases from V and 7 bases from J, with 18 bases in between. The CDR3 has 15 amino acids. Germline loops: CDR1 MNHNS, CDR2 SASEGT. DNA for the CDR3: TGTGCCAGCAGACCTGGACAGCCGGGGGGTGAAAAACTGTTTTTT. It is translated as CASRPGQPGGEKLFF.